The clone carrying this T cell receptor (beta chain) appeared a few times. Its matching antigen is unknown. PCR primers comprised 60 Vbeta and 13 Jbeta primers. Clones were sequenced by immunoSEQ multiplex PCR, and TCRdb holds only the in-frame ones, with some missing. The table has 160,000 or so clones, around 75% seen once. This entry comes from a study of cytomegalovirus exposure and HLA in healthy donors. Germline V gives CDR1 MGHRA, CDR2 YSYEKL. This CDR3 is 15 amino acids long. V trimming: 4 bases; J trimming: 7 bases; junction bases outside the gene matches: 9. Study-level findings and limits: A later analysis reportedly identified an Asian-associated ancestry cluster as carrying fewer N-insertions than the roughly 670-donor mean. The authors assumed roughly uniform sequencing depth across donors for presence/absence analyses.

When sampled, the donors appeared nominally healthy, though they likely had unrecorded immune exposures. This TCR was sampled from a young man in good health and CMV-seropositive. The rearrangement uses TRBV4-1 and TRBJ1-4, with 7 bases identical to TRBD1. What was sequenced was PBMCs. CDR3 nucleotide sequence: TGCGCCAGCAGCCGCCCAGGGGGTCTAGGTGAAAAACTGTTTTTT. It is translated as CASSRPGGLGEKLFF.